This record looks at one T cell receptor (beta chain) sequence and its context. The antigen is undetermined. This CDR3 has 13 amino acids. V lost 3 bases, J lost 4 bases, and 9 bases lay in between. CDR1 and CDR2 (germline): SNHLY, FYNNEI. This sample was taken from a study of cytomegalovirus exposure and HLA in healthy donors. Study-wide context: A subsequent analysis stated that the roughly 120 validation repertoires were run on the same platform as the roughly 670 first-cohort repertoires. Study findings and constraints: Using the classifier, cytomegalovirus status was reportedly diagnosed with high specificity and sensitivity. One later analysis, an examination of the roughly 130 validation repertoires, found that first-cohort TCR clusters tended to co-occur in them.

Some clones are missing from TCRdb's copy, which holds only in-frame ones; the method was immunoSEQ multiplex PCR. The sample holds roughly 80,000 clones, around 94% seen once. V and J are TRBV2 and TRBJ1-2; D perhaps matches TRBD1 (6 bases). Sequencing was done on a sample of PBMCs. This TCR came from a man younger than 30 in good health and CMV-seronegative. As DNA, the CDR3 is TGTGCCAGCAGTGATCAGGGGTCCTATGGCTACACCTTC. Its protein is CASSDQGSYGYTF.